These 22 T cell receptor beta chains share one sample of origin, sequenced in a study of T cells after posttransplantation cyclophosphamide. Sampled 1 year posttransplant, controls received myeloablative marrow transplants, methotrexate and a calcineurin inhibitor. Libraries were prepared by immunoSEQ multiplex PCR; TCRdb keeps only in-frame clonotypes and omits some of them. The table shows 20,000 to 25,000 clones, with more than 80% occurring only once. The sample was PBMCs, taken about 360 days after allogeneic stem cell transplant with calcineurin inhibitor and methotrexate. The source of these receptors is a female patient between 30 and 45 years old who received an allogeneic stem cell transplant from an unrelated donor, was CMV-positive, and had acute and chronic GVHD. Some of the T cells may derive from the graft donor.

The gene calls are TRBV28 and TRBJ1-4, with 7 bases aligning to TRBD1. Germline loops: CDR1 MDHEN, CDR2 SYDVKM. The trim removed 6 bases at V and 5 bases at J, leaving 9 bases unmatched. The CDR3 is made up of 15 amino acids. The CDR3 sequence: CASSSPGTENEKLFF. The CDR3 bases are TGTGCCAGCAGCTCCCCCGGGACAGAAAATGAAAAACTGTTTTTT.

This clone is a singleton in its sample. The chain carries TRBV30 and TRBJ2-1; 14 bases match TRBD2. Germline V CDR1 and CDR2: GTSNPN, SVGIG (reference sequence). V shed 0 bases, J shed 3 bases, and the junction held 7 bases outside the gene matches. CDR3 length equals 18 residues. The CDR3 sequence is CAWSVPGLAGGLYNEQFF. CDR3 nucleotide sequence: TGTGCCTGGAGTGTACCCGGACTAGCGGGAGGCCTCTACAATGAGCAGTTCTTC.

The chain employs TRBV11-2 and TRBJ1-1; D is unclear. The germline gives CDR1 SGHAT, CDR2 FQNNGV. The CDR3 runs 17 residues. Trimming took 1 base from V and 0 from J, leaving 15 bases between them. CDR3 coding DNA: TGTGCCAGCAGCTTAGGGTCTCGAGTACTGCTGAACACTGAAGCTTTCTTT. Protein product: CASSLGSRVLLNTEAFF.

The J gene is TRBJ2-2, the V gene TRBV19, with D possibly TRBD2 on 6 matching bases. The CDR3 is 20 residues long. Trimming stripped 0 bases from V and 4 bases from J, with 24 bases between. CDR1 and CDR2 (germline): LNHDA, SQIVND (reference sequence). Here the CDR3 DNA reads TGTGCCAGTAGTATAGATCGGGACGACGTATTAGCGGAGCCCACCGGGGAGCTGTTTTTT. Translating it yields CASSIDRDDVLAEPTGELFF.

As DNA, the CDR3 is TGTGCCAGCAGCTATAACAGGGCCTCTAATGAAAAACTGTTTTTT. Its protein product is CASSYNRASNEKLFF. The chain uses TRBV7-2 and TRBJ1-4, with TRBD1 as a possible D gene (6 bases). V shed 4 bases and J shed 3 bases, with 12 bases lying between them. Germline CDR1 SGHTA, CDR2 FQGNSA. The CDR3 totals 15 residues.

Points on this clone: At one end, the junction sequence differs from germline, possibly due to a read error. The chain couples TRBV19 to TRBJ1-5; no definite D call. CDR3 length equals 15 residues. The germline V gene encodes CDR1 LNHDA and CDR2 SQIVND (reference sequence). For the CDR3, the DNA is TGTGCCAGTAGCCCGGATGTCTATAGCAACCAGCCCCAGCATTTT. Its protein product is CASSPDVYSNQPQHF.

The V and J genes are TRBV18 and TRBJ2-1; 7 nucleotides align to TRBD1. CDR3 length: 16 amino acids. Germline V CDR1 and CDR2: KGHSH, LQKENI. Losses at the gene ends were 3 bases for V and 0 bases for J; bases not matched to a gene: 5. The CDR3 region has the DNA TGTGCCAGCTCACCCCCGGGACAGAGCTCCTACAATGAGCAGTTCTTC. As protein: CASSPPGQSSYNEQFF.

CDR3 residues: CASSDRDRAAFF. CDR3 nucleotide sequence: TGTGCCAGCAGCGACCGGGACAGGGCAGCTTTCTTT. The V gene is TRBV6-1, the J gene TRBJ1-1; 9 bases are a match to TRBD1. The CDR3 length is 12 residues. From germline, CDR1 is MNHNS and CDR2 SASEGT. With 6 bases clipped from V and 10 bases from J, the junction kept 6 bases outside the gene matches.

CDR3 sequence (DNA): TGTGCCAGCAGTTACAGGGGAGGGGCTGAAGCTTTCTTT. This gives the protein CASSYRGGAEAFF. The chain uses TRBV6-5 and TRBJ1-1; possibly TRBD1 for D (5 bases). The CDR3 spans 13 residues. V lost 2 bases, J lost 6 bases, and 10 bases lay in between. From germline, CDR1 is MNHEY and CDR2 SVGAGI.

This chain connects TRBV9 to TRBJ2-7; 8 bases match TRBD2. Germline V CDR1 and CDR2: SGDLS, YYNGEE. V was clipped by 4 bases and J by 7 bases; unmatched bases: 7. The CDR3 extends over 13 amino acids. CDR3 sequence (DNA): TGTGCCAGCAGCTTAGCGGGATCCGAAGAGCAGTACTTC. This gives the protein CASSLAGSEEQYF.

As for this clone: The sample carries other DNA sequences with the same CDR3. V usage is TRBV11-2 and J usage is TRBJ1-2; 8 nucleotides line up with TRBD1. The CDR3 extends over 18 amino acids. V was clipped by 5 bases and J by 4 bases; unmatched bases: 18. Germline V gene sequence: CDR1 SGHAT, CDR2 FQNNGV. CDR3 sequence: CASSQIRQGAGASYGYTF. CDR3 in DNA: TGTGCCAGCAGCCAAATCAGGCAGGGGGCCGGAGCTAGCTATGGCTACACCTTC.

This clone was seen a single time. The chain carries TRBV5-6 and TRBJ1-4; TRBD1 might be the D (5 bases). CDR1 is SGHDT and CDR2 is YYEEEE in the germline V gene. This CDR3 is built from 15 residues. Trimming stripped 4 bases from V and 3 bases from J, with 13 bases between. The CDR3 DNA reads as TGTGCCAGCAGCCCGGATCCGGGGGCTAATGAAAAACTGTTTTTT. This codes for CASSPDPGANEKLFF. Full variable domain (rest looked up from reference TRBV5-6 and TRBJ1-4): DAGVTQSPTHLIKTRGQQVTLRCSPKSGHDTVSWYQQALGQGPQFIFQYYEEEERQRGNFPDRFSGHQFPNYSSELNVNALLLGDSALYLCASSPDPGANEKLFFGSGTQLSVL.

The chain links TRBV29-1 to TRBJ2-2; 9 nucleotides agree with TRBD1. V trimming: 6 bases; J trimming: 7 bases; junction bases outside the gene matches: 6. There are 13 residues in the CDR3. CDR1 SQVTM and CDR2 ANQGSEA come from the germline V gene. The CDR3 DNA sequence: TGCAGCGTCCCCGGGACAGGGTTCGGGGAGCTGTTTTTT. This codes for CSVPGTGFGELFF.

V usage is TRBV11-3 and J usage is TRBJ2-3; D is possibly TRBD1 (5 bases). Germline V gene sequence: CDR1 SGHNT, CDR2 YENEEA. CDR3 length: 16 residues. Trimming took off 1 base at V and 6 bases at J, with 17 bases between the two ends. CDR3 sequence (DNA): TGTGCCAGCAGCTTAGTCGCATGGGGCGGTGGTGATACGCAGTATTTT. It is translated as CASSLVAWGGGDTQYF.

The chain uses TRBV27 and TRBJ2-1, with D unresolved. The V and J ends lost 1 base and 5 bases respectively, with 6 bases between them. Germline V lookup: CDR1 MNHEY, CDR2 SMNVEV (reference sequence). This CDR3 has 13 residues. CDR3 nucleotides: TGTGCCAGCAGTTTATGGGCTGACAATGAGCAGTTCTTC. Translating gives CASSLWADNEQFF.

This clone showed up just a few times. This chain uses TRBV14 with TRBJ1-4; D ambiguous. Germline CDR1 reads SGHDN; CDR2 reads FVKESK. This CDR3 region has 14 residues. V was cut by 1 base and J by 6 bases, with 9 bases left in between. The CDR3 DNA is TGTGCCAGCAGCCAAGGGCAGCGGTATGAAAAACTGTTTTTT. Its protein is CASSQGQRYEKLFF.

The gene calls are TRBV2 and TRBJ1-1; tentative D call: TRBD1 (6 bases). The CDR3 has 15 amino acids. Germline CDR1 SNHLY, CDR2 FYNNEI. The V and J ends lost 1 base and 1 base respectively, with 10 bases between them. CDR3 sequence: CASSEGGPGNTEAFF. CDR3 in DNA: TGTGCCAGCAGTGAAGGGGGGCCCGGGAACACTGAAGCTTTCTTT.

The chain uses TRBV11-2 and TRBJ2-5; weak D call: TRBD2 (5 bases). The CDR3 contains 15 residues. Between the trimmed V and J ends, which lost 3 bases and 5 bases, there was a span of 16 bases. From germline, CDR1 is SGHAT and CDR2 FQNNGV. Here the CDR3 DNA reads TGTGCCAGCAGCTTTTTTGGGAGTCTTTCGGAGACCCAGTACTTC. Amino acids: CASSFFGSLSETQYF.

This chain uses TRBV9 with TRBJ2-5; TRBD2 matches 10 bases. Unmatched junction bases numbered 16, after V lost 4 bases and J lost 4 bases. Germline CDR1 SGDLS, CDR2 YYNGEE. The CDR3 has 18 residues. The CDR3 DNA follows: TGTGCCAGCAGCTCCCGAGGGGGGGGACTAGCGTTAAGAGAGACCCAGTACTTC. This gives the protein CASSSRGGGLALRETQYF.

The V gene is TRBV5-1, the J gene TRBJ2-3, with TRBD2 matching over 12 bases. Per germline, CDR1 SGHRS and CDR2 YFSETQ. This CDR3 has 16 residues. Trimming took 3 bases from V and 5 from J; bases not matched to a gene: 7. CDR3 loop: CASSYRTSGEGDTQYF. DNA for the CDR3: TGCGCCAGCAGCTATCGGACTAGCGGGGAGGGAGATACGCAGTATTTT.

Details on this clone: Other nucleotide sequences in the sample specify the same CDR3. The chain recombines TRBV9 with TRBJ1-4; TRBD1 aligns across 7 bases. The germline gives CDR1 SGDLS, CDR2 YYNGEE. With V trimmed by 3 bases and J by 7 bases, 9 bases remained unmatched. CDR3 length: 15 amino acids. CDR3 nucleotide sequence: TGTGCCAGCAGCGGGTCAGGGGGATTAAGTGAAAAACTGTTTTTT. Translated: CASSGSGGLSEKLFF.

The chain carries TRBV27 and TRBJ1-5, with 7 bases matching TRBD1. V was clipped by 1 base and J by 5 bases; unmatched bases: 2. Looked up from germline, CDR1 is MNHEY and CDR2 is SMNVEV (reference sequence). This CDR3 has 14 amino acids. The CDR3 sequence: CASSLFQGDQPQHF. CDR3 in DNA: TGTGCCAGCAGTTTATTCCAGGGGGATCAGCCCCAGCATTTT.